The next 14 T cell receptor beta chains were all read from a single sample in a study of T cell responses to AZD1222 COVID-19 vaccine. Only in-frame clones appear in the TCRdb table, and some are missing; sequencing was by immunoSEQ multiplex PCR. The top ten hold about 3% of the sample, which has about 180,000 clones, 90% seen once. Specimen: peripheral blood, collected on day 0 of AZD1222 vaccination. The source is an adult in good health.

This chain joins TRBV3-1 (or the pseudogene TRBV3-2) and TRBJ1-4; tentative D call: TRBD1 (6 bases). CDR3 length: 14 residues. V was shortened by 2 bases and J by 4 bases, with 8 bases between the two germline ends. Germline V gene lookup returns CDR1 LGHDT and CDR2 YNNKEL (reference sequence). The CDR3 DNA follows: TGTGCCAGCAGCCAAAGGGGGGGTAATGAAAAACTGTTTTTT. It yields the protein CASSQRGGNEKLFF.

The V gene is TRBV9, the J gene TRBJ1-1, with unresolved D. V shed 3 bases and J shed 0 bases, with 9 bases lying between them. Germline V gene data show CDR1 as SGDLS and CDR2 as YYNGEE. CDR3 length: 14 amino acids. The CDR3 here is CASSEQSMNTEAFF. The CDR3 DNA reads TGTGCCAGCAGCGAACAATCCATGAACACTGAAGCTTTCTTT.

The V call is TRBV9, the J call TRBJ1-2; 9 bases match TRBD1. Germline V CDR1 and CDR2: SGDLS, YYNGEE. This CDR3 contains 16 residues. V was pared by 3 bases and J by 5 bases, with 11 bases of the junction left unmatched. In DNA, the CDR3 is TGTGCCAGCAGCGACGTTTCGGGACAGGGAGCGTATGGCTACACCTTC. Translating gives CASSDVSGQGAYGYTF.

The CDR3 here is CASSEFGANYGYTF. The CDR3 coding sequence is TGTGCCAGCAGTGAATTCGGGGCTAACTATGGCTACACCTTC. This chain uses TRBV25-1 with TRBJ1-2, with D unclear. Trimming pared 1 base from V and 0 bases from J, leaving 6 bases between. Germline V CDR1 and CDR2: MGHDK, SYGVNS. The CDR3 is 14 residues long.

The chain is built from TRBV5-1 and TRBJ2-7, with a possible D match to TRBD1 (6 bases). CDR1 and CDR2 from the germline V gene are SGHRS and YFSETQ. The ends were cut back, 4 bases at V and 4 bases at J, with 27 bases in the middle. The CDR3 contains 18 residues. The CDR3 reads CASSVSFQGRFSVYEQYF. The DNA for the CDR3 is TGCGCCAGCAGCGTGTCGTTCCAGGGGCGATTTTCAGTGTACGAGCAGTACTTC. The full variable domain, in which reference TRBV5-1 and TRBJ2-7 provide the parts outside the CDR3, is KAGVTQTPRYLIKTRGQQVTLSCSPISGHRSVSWYQQTPGQGLQFLFEYFSETQRNKGNFPGRFSGRQFSNSRSEMNVSTLELGDSALYLCASSVSFQGRFSVYEQYFGPGTRLTVT.

J is TRBJ2-7 and V is TRBV3-1 (or the pseudogene TRBV3-2); no definite D call. Germline loops: CDR1 LGHDT, CDR2 YNNKEL (reference sequence). The germline V and J ends were trimmed by 3 bases and 4 bases, with 7 bases remaining between them. The CDR3 has 12 residues. The CDR3 region is CASSQRKYEQYF. For the CDR3, the DNA is TGTGCCAGCAGCCAGAGGAAATACGAGCAGTACTTC.

Turning to this clone: This specimen includes other DNA sequences encoding the same CDR3. V and J are TRBV3-1 (or the pseudogene TRBV3-2) and TRBJ2-5, with D unresolved. This CDR3 is built from 13 residues. V was pared by 3 bases and J by 1 base, with 6 bases between. Germline values: CDR1 LGHDT, CDR2 YNNKEL (reference sequence). The CDR3 region has the DNA TGTGCCAGCAGCCAGGGTATCCAAGAGACCCAGTACTTC. This translates into CASSQGIQETQYF.

The rearrangement uses TRBV19 and TRBJ2-7; possibly TRBD2 for D (6 bases). With 3 bases removed from V and 5 bases from J, the gap between germline ends came to 17 bases. CDR3 length equals 15 residues. CDR1 LNHDA and CDR2 SQIVND come from the germline V gene (reference sequence). The CDR3 spells CASSIRGGGTDEQYF. DNA for the CDR3: TGTGCCAGTAGTATTCGTGGGGGAGGCACCGACGAGCAGTACTTC.

This chain links TRBV27 with TRBJ2-1; maybe TRBD2 (6 bases). Germline CDR1 is MNHEY and CDR2 is SMNVEV (reference sequence). This CDR3 is built from 15 residues. Between the trimmed V and J ends, which lost 4 bases and 6 bases, there was a span of 16 bases. The CDR3 DNA sequence: TGTGCCAGCAGTTCTCCCCGGACGGGGGTCAATGAGCAGTTCTTC. It encodes CASSSPRTGVNEQFF.

The genes are TRBV11-2 and TRBJ2-1; D call uncertain. Trimming removed 0 bases from V and 9 bases from J, with 9 bases in between. Germline V gene sequence: CDR1 SGHAT, CDR2 FQNNGV. The CDR3 consists of 13 residues. CDR3 sequence: CASSLDSKGEQFF. The CDR3 DNA sequence: TGTGCCAGCAGCTTAGATTCGAAGGGTGAGCAGTTCTTC. The full variable domain, rest sourced from reference TRBV11-2 and TRBJ2-1, is EAGVAQSPRYKIIEKRQSVAFWCNPISGHATLYWYQQILGQGPKLLIQFQNNGVVDDSQLPKDRFSAERLKGVDSTLKIQPAKLEDSAVYLCASSLDSKGEQFFGPGTRLTVL.

CDR3 sequence reads: CASIHTQGAAEAFF. DNA of the CDR3: TGTGCCAGCATCCATACACAGGGTGCGGCTGAAGCTTTCTTT. This rearrangement joins TRBV6-5 to TRBJ1-1; perhaps TRBD1 as D (6 bases). The CDR3 is 14 residues long. Germline V lookup: CDR1 MNHEY, CDR2 SVGAGI. V was clipped by 7 bases and J by 6 bases, with 18 bases between them.

The chain combines TRBV5-1 with TRBJ1-2; 7 bases are a match to TRBD1. The CDR3 loop spans 16 amino acids. J gave up 5 bases and V 0 bases, and 10 bases lay outside the gene matches. Germline loops: CDR1 SGHRS, CDR2 YFSETQ. The CDR3 protein is CASSLGGQGVDYGYTF. The CDR3 DNA is TGCGCCAGCAGCTTGGGCGGCCAGGGGGTAGATTATGGCTACACCTTC.

The V gene is TRBV2, the J gene TRBJ2-7; 7 bases fit TRBD1. The CDR3 runs 14 residues. Germline CDR1 SNHLY, CDR2 FYNNEI. V dropped 9 bases and J dropped 1; count of bases not matched to a gene: 9. The CDR3 loop is CASTPGQFSYEQYF. CDR3 coding DNA: TGTGCCAGTACACCGGGACAGTTTTCCTACGAGCAGTACTTC.

The rearrangement uses TRBV4-3 and TRBJ1-1; D not certain. The V and J ends lost 8 bases and 0 bases respectively, with 7 bases between them. Germline V gene lookup returns CDR1 LGHNA and CDR2 YSLEER. This CDR3 has 12 amino acids. The CDR3 coding sequence is TGCGCCAGCGGCGAGTTGAACACTGAAGCTTTCTTT. Its protein product is CASGELNTEAFF.